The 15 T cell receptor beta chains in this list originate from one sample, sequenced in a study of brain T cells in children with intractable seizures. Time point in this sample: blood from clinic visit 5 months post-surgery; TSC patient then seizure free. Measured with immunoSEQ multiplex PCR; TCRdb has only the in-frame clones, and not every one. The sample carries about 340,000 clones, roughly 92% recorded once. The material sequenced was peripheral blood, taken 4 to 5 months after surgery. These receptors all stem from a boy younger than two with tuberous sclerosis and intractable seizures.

The CDR3 region is CASSQDSAGRGKLFF. Here the CDR3 DNA reads TGTGCCAGCAGCCAAGATAGCGCCGGGAGGGGAAAACTGTTTTTT. The chain is built from TRBV3-1 (or the pseudogene TRBV3-2) and TRBJ1-4; the D gene is possibly TRBD1 (5 bases). Germline V lookup: CDR1 LGHDT, CDR2 YNNKEL (reference sequence). The CDR3 extends over 15 amino acids. The V and J ends lost 0 bases and 10 bases respectively, with 15 bases between them.

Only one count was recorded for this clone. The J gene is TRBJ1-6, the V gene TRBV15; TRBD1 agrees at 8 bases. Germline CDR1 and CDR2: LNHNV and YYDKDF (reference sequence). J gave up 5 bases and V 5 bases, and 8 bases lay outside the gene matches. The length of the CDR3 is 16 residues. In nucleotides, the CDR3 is TGTGCCACCAGCTTACACCCGACAGGGGATAATTCACCCCTCCACTTT. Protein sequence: CATSLHPTGDNSPLHF.

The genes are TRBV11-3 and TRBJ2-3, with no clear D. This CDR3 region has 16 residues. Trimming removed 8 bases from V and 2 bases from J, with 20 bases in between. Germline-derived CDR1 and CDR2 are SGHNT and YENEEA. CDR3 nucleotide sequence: TGTGCCAGCTCCGATCTGTGGGGAACCCACACAGATACGCAGTATTTT. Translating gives CASSDLWGTHTDTQYF.

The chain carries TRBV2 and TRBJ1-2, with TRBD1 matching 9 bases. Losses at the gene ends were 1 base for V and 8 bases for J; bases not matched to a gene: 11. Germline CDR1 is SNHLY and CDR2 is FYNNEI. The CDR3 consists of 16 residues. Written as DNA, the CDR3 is TGTGCCAGCAGTGAAGACATCCGACAGGGGGTGGACGGCTACACCTTC. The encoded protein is CASSEDIRQGVDGYTF.

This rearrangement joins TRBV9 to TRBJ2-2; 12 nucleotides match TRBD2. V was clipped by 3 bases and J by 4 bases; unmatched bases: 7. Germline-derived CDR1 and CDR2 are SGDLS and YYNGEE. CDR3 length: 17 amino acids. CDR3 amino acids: CASSDTLAGGLTGELFF. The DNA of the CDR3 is TGTGCCAGCAGCGACACACTAGCGGGAGGACTCACCGGGGAGCTGTTTTTT. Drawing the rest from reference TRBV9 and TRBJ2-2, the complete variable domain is DSGVTQTPKHLITATGQRVTLRCSPRSGDLSVYWYQQSLDQGLQFLIQYYNGEERAKGNILERFSAQQFPDLHSELNLSSLELGDSALYFCASSDTLAGGLTGELFFGEGSRLTVL.

Written as DNA, the CDR3 is TGCGCCAGCAGCCAAAGATCTCAGGGGGAAGGGTACAATGAGCAGTTCTTC. Translating it yields CASSQRSQGEGYNEQFF. The rearrangement links TRBV4-1 to TRBJ2-1, with 7 bases matching TRBD1. Unmatched junction bases numbered 11, after V lost 2 bases and J lost 4 bases. Germline V lookup: CDR1 MGHRA, CDR2 YSYEKL. The CDR3 is made up of 17 amino acids.

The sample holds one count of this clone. CDR3 DNA sequence: TGTGCCACCGAGGACAGGACCCCCTCCGAAGCTTTCTTT. It is translated as CATEDRTPSEAFF. The rearrangement links TRBV12-3 or TRBV12-4 to TRBJ1-1, with TRBD1 matching 7 bases. CDR3 length: 13 residues. The ends lost 10 bases at V and 8 bases at J; junction bases unmatched: 13.

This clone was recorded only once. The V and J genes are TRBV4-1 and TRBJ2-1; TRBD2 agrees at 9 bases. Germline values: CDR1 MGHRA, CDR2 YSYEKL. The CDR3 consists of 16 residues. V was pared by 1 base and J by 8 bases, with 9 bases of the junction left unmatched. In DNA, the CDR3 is TGCGCCAGCAGCCAAGCCCCGGGACTAGCTGCTGATGAGCAGTTCTTC. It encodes CASSQAPGLAADEQFF.

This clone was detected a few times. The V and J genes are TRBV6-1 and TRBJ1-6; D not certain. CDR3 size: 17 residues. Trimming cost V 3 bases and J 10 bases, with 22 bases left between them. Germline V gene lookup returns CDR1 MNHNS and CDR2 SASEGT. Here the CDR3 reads CASSDLPTKGRESPLHF. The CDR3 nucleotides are TGTGCCAGCAGTGACCTGCCGACTAAGGGAAGGGAGTCACCCCTCCACTTT.

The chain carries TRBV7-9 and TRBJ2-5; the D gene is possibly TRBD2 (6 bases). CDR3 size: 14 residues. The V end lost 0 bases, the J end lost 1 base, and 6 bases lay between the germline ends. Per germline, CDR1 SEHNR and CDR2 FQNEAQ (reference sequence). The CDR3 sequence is CASSLAGGQETQYF. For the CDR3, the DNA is TGTGCCAGCAGCTTAGCGGGGGGCCAAGAGACCCAGTACTTC.

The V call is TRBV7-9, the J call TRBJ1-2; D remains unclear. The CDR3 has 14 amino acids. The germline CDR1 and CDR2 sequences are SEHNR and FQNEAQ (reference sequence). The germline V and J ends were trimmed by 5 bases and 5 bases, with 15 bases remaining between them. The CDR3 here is CASSTIGEEYGYTF. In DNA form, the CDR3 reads TGTGCCAGCAGCACTATCGGGGAGGAGTATGGCTACACCTTC.

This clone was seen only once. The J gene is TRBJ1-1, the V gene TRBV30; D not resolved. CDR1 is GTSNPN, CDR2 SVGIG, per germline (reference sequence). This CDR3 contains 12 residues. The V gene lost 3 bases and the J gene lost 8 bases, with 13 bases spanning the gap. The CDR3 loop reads CAWSDPPPEAFF. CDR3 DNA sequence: TGTGCCTGGAGCGACCCCCCCCCGGAAGCTTTCTTT.

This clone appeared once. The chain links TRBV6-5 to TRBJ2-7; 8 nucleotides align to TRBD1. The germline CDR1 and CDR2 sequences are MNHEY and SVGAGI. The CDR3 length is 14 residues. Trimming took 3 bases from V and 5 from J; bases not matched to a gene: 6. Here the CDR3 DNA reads TGTGCCAGCAGTTATACCTCGACAGGGGACGAGCAGTACTTC. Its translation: CASSYTSTGDEQYF.

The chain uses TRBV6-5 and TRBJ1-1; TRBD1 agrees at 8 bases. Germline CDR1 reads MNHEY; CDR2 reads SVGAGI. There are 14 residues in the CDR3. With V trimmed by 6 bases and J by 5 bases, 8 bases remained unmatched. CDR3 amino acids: CASRGRTGQTEAFF. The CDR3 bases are TGTGCCAGCAGGGGGCGGACAGGGCAAACTGAAGCTTTCTTT.

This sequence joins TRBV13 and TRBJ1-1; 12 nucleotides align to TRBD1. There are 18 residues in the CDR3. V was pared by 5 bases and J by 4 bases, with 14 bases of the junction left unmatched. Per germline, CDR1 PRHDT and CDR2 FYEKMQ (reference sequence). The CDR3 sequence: CASSPTGTGGEFITEAFF. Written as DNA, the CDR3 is TGTGCCAGCAGCCCTACCGGGACAGGGGGCGAATTTATCACTGAAGCTTTCTTT.